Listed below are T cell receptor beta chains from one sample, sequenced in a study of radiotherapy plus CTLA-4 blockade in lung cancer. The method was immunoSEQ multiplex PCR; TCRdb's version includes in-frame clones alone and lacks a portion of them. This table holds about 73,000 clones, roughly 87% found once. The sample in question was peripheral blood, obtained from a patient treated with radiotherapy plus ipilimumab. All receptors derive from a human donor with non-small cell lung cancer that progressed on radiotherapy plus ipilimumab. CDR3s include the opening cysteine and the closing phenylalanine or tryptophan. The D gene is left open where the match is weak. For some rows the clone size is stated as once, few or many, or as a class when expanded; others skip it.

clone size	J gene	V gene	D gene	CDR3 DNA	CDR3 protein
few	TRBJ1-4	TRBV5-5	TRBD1	TGTGCCAGCAGCCCGGGGGGGACAGGAGAGGAAAAACTGTTTTTT	CASSPGGTGEEKLFF
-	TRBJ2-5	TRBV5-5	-	TGTGCCAGCAGCTTGGAGGCGGAGACCCAGTACTTC	CASSLEAETQYF
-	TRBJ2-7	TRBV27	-	TGTGCCAGCAGTTTATCGGGGGTACCTTTCGAGCAGTACTTC	CASSLSGVPFEQYF
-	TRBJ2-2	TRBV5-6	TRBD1	TGTGCCAGCAGCTCGCCGGACAGGGGGTCCGGGGAGCTGTTTTTT	CASSSPDRGSGELFF
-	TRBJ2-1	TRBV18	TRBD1	TGTGCCAGCTCACCACCGGTCGGGACAGGGGAGTACAATGAGCAGTTCTTC	CASSPPVGTGEYNEQFF
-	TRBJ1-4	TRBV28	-	TGTGCCAGCAGTTTAGGGCAGGGTGAGGCTAATGAAAAACTGTTTTTT	CASSLGQGEANEKLFF
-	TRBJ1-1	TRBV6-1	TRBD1	TGTGCCAGCAGTTCAGGGGGGCTCGGCACTGAAGCTTTCTTT	CASSSGGLGTEAFF
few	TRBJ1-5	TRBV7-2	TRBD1	TGTGCCAGCAGCAGGACAGGGAATCAGCCCCAGCATTTT	CASSRTGNQPQHF
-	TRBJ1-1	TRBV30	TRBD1	TGTGCCTGGAGTGTTAGGACAGGGTGGGTCGGGACTGAAGCTTTCTTT	CAWSVRTGWVGTEAFF
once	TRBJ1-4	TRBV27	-	TGTGCCAGCAGTTTATCCCGTGCAACTAATGAAAAACTGTTTTTT	CASSLSRATNEKLFF
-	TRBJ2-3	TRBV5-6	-	TGTGCCAGCAGCTCCTCCAGACTAGTCCGTACAGATACGCAGTATTTT	CASSSSRLVRTDTQYF
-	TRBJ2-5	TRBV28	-	TGTGCCAGCAGTTTTTCTGGGCAAGAGACCCAGTACTTC	CASSFSGQETQYF
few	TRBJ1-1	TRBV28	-	TGTGCCAGCAGCCGCGGACGCCGGAGGCTAATGAACACTGAAGCTTTCTTT	CASSRGRRRLMNTEAFF
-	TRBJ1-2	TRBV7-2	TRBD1	TGTGCCAGCAGCTCTCGGACAGGGGGCGCTTTTTATGGCTACACCTTC	CASSSRTGGAFYGYTF
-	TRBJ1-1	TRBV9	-	TGTGCCAGCAGCGTACATAGGACATTAATAAACACTGAAGCTTTCTTT	CASSVHRTLINTEAFF
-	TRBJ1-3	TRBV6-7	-	TGTGCCAGCTACCCCCCCTTAGCGCGGTGCACCATATATTTT	CASYPPLARCTIYF
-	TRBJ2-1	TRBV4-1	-	TGCGCCAGCAGCCAACAAGCGGGTGACTACAATGAGCAGTTCTTC	CASSQQAGDYNEQFF
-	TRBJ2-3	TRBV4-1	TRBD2	TGCGCCAGCAGCCAAGCCGATAGCGGGATGGCAGATACGCAGTATTTT	CASSQADSGMADTQYF
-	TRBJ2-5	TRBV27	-	TGTGCCAGCAGTCCCGACGGGGCAGAGACCCAGTACTTC	CASSPDGAETQYF
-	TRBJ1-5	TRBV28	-	TGTGCCAGCAGACAAAAGTTGAGTAGCAATCAGCCCCAGCATTTT	CASRQKLSSNQPQHF
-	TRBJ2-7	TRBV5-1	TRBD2	TGCGCCAGCAGCCTAGCGGGAGAAGGCGAGCAGTACTTC	CASSLAGEGEQYF
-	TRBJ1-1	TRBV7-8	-	TGTGCCAGCAGCCCTGAGAGAACTGAAGCTTTCTTT	CASSPERTEAFF
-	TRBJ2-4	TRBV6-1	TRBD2	TGTGCCAGCAGTGAAGGGGAGCGGGAGCTGGGGTACTTC	CASSEGERELGYF
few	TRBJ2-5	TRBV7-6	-	TGTGCCAGCAGCTTAGGCTCGATGGAGACCCAGTACTTC	CASSLGSMETQYF
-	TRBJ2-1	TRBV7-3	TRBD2	TGTGCCAGCAGCCCGCGGACTAGCGGGAGGGCTAATGAGCAGTTCTTC	CASSPRTSGRANEQFF
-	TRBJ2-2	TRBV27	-	TGTGCCAGCAGCTCAGGGGGGGGCGCAGGCACCGGGGAGCTGTTTTTT	CASSSGGGAGTGELFF
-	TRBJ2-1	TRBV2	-	TGTGCCAGCAGGGTAAGGGACACCCACAATGAGCAGTTCTTC	CASRVRDTHNEQFF
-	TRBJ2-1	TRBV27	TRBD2	TGTGCCAGCAGTTCCTCAGCGGGAGGGGACTATGAGCAGTTCTTC	CASSSSAGGDYEQFF
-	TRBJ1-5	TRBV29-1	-	TGCAGCGTTGAAGAGGGAAGTGGGGGCAATCAGCCCCAGCATTTT	CSVEEGSGGNQPQHF
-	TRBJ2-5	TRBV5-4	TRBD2	TGTGCCAGCAGCCAAGGACTAGCAGAGACCCAGTACTTC	CASSQGLAETQYF
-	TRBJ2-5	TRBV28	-	TGTGCCAGCAGTGGGGAGACCCAGTACTTC	CASSGETQYF